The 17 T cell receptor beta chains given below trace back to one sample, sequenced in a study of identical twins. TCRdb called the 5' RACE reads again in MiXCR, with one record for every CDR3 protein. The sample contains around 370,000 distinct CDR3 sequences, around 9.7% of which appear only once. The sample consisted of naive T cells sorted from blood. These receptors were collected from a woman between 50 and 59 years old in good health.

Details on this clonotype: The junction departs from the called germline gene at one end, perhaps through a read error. CDR3 region: CSARGTSGRGGRLNQQFF. CDR3 DNA: TGCAGTGCTAGAGGGACTAGCGGGAGGGGAGGTCGTCTCAATCAGCAGTTCTTC. The V call is TRBV20-1, the J call TRBJ2-1; TRBD2 matches 15 bases. This CDR3 has 18 amino acids. Germline values: CDR1 DFQATT, CDR2 SNEGSKA (reference sequence).

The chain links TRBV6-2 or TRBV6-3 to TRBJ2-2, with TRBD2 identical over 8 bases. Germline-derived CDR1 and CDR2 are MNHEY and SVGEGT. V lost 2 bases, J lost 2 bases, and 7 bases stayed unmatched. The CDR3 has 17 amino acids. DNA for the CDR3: TGTGCCAGCAGTTACCCAACTACTAGCGGCAACACCGGGGAGCTGTTTTTT. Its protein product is CASSYPTTSGNTGELFF.

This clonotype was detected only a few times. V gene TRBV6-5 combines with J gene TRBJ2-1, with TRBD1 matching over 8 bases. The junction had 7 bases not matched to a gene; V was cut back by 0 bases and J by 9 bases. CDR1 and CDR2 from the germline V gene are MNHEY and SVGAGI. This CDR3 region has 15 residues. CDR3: CASSYSGTGGGEQFF. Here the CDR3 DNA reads TGTGCCAGCAGTTACTCGGGGACAGGAGGCGGTGAGCAGTTCTTC.

The CDR3 sequence: CASSLKSRTSGRETQYF. For the CDR3, the DNA is TGTGCCAGCAGCTTAAAGTCTCGGACTAGCGGGAGAGAGACCCAGTACTTC. V and J are TRBV13 and TRBJ2-5, with 13 bases aligning to TRBD2. The CDR3 totals 17 residues. Germline V gives CDR1 PRHDT, CDR2 FYEKMQ (reference sequence). With 2 bases clipped from V and 4 bases from J, the junction kept 7 bases outside the gene matches.

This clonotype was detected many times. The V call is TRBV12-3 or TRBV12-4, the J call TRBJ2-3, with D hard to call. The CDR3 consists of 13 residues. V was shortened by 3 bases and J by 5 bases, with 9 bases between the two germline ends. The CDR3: CASSFPPGDTQYF. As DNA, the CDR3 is TGTGCCAGCAGTTTCCCCCCGGGAGATACGCAGTATTTT.

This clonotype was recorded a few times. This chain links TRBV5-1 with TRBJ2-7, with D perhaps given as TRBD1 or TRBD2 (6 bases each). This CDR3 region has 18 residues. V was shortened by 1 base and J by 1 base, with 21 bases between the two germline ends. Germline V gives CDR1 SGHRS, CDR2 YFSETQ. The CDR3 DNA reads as TGCGCCAGCAGCTTGTTTTGGGAGAGACCGGGGGCATCCTACGAGCAGTACTTC. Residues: CASSLFWERPGASYEQYF.

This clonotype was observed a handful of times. This CDR3 reads CATRQGDTDTQYF. The CDR3 DNA follows: TGTGCCACCCGACAGGGGGATACAGATACGCAGTATTTT. The rearrangement joins TRBV10-3 to TRBJ2-3; TRBD1 aligns across 9 bases. The trim removed 10 bases at V and 3 bases at J, leaving 5 bases unmatched. This CDR3 spans 13 amino acids. Germline CDR1 reads ENHRY; CDR2 reads SYGVKD.

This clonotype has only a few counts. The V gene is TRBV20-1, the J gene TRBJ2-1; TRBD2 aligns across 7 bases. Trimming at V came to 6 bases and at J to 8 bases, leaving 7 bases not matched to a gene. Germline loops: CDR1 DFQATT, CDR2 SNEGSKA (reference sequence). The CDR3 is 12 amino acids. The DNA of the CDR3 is TGCAGTGCCGGAGGACTAGGCGATGAGCAGTTCTTC. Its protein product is CSAGGLGDEQFF.

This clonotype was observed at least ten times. CDR3 loop: CASSLFPDTQYF. The CDR3 bases are TGCGCCAGCAGCTTGTTCCCAGATACGCAGTATTTT. The chain recombines TRBV5-1 with TRBJ2-3; D is uncertain. Trimming left V 1 base short and J 4 bases short, with 4 bases between. Per germline, CDR1 SGHRS and CDR2 YFSETQ. This CDR3 has 12 residues. The entire variable domain, with the rest obtained from reference TRBV5-1 and TRBJ2-3, is as follows: KAGVTQTPRYLIKTRGQQVTLSCSPISGHRSVSWYQQTPGQGLQFLFEYFSETQRNKGNFPGRFSGRQFSNSRSEMNVSTLELGDSALYLCASSLFPDTQYFGPGTRLTVL.

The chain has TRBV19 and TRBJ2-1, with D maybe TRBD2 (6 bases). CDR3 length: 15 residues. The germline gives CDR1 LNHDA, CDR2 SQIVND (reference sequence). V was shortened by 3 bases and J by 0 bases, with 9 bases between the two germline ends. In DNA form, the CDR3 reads TGTGCCAGTAGTATGGCGGGGAGCTCCTACAATGAGCAGTTCTTC. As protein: CASSMAGSSYNEQFF.

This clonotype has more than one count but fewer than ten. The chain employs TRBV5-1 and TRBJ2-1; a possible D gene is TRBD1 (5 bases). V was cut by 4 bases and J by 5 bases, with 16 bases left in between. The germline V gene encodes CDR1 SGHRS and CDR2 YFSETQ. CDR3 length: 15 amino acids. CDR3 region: CASSLRQGFDNEQFF. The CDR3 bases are TGCGCCAGCAGCCTGAGGCAGGGTTTCGACAATGAGCAGTTCTTC.

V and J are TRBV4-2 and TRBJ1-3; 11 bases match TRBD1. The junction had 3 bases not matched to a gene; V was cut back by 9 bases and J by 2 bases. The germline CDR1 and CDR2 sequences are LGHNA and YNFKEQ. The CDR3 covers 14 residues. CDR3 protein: CARGQGAAGNTIYF. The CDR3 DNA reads TGTGCCAGAGGACAGGGGGCCGCTGGAAACACCATATATTTT.

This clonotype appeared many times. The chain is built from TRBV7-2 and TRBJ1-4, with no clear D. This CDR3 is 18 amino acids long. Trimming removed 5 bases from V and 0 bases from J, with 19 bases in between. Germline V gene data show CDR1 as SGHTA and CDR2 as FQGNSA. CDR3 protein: CASSLFLGSSATNEKLFF. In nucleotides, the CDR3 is TGTGCCAGCAGCCTCTTCTTGGGGAGTTCTGCAACTAATGAAAAACTGTTTTTT.

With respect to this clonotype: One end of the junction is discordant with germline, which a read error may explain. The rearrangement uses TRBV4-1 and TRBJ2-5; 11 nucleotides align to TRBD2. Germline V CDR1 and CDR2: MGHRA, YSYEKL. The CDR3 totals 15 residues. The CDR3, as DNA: TGCGCCAGCAGCCAACAGACTAGCGGGACAGAGACCCAGCACTTC. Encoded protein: CASSQQTSGTETQHF.

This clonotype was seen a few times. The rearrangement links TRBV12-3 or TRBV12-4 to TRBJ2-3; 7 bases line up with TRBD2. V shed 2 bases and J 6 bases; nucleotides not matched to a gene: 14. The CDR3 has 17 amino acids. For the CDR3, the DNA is TGTGCCAGCAGTTTACTGGCGGGCGGCGGGAGAAGGGATACGCAGTATTTT. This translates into CASSLLAGGGRRDTQYF.

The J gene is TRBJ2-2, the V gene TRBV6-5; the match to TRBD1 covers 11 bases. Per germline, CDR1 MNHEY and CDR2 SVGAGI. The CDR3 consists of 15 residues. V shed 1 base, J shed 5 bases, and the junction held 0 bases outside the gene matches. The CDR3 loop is CASSYWDRGTGELFF. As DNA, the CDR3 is TGTGCCAGCAGTTACTGGGACAGGGGGACCGGGGAGCTGTTTTTT.

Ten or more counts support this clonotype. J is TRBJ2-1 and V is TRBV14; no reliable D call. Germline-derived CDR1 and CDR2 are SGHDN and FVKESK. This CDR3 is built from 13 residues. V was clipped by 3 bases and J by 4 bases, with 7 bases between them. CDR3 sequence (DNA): TGTGCCAGCAGCCACCGACAATACAATGAGCAGTTCTTC. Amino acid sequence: CASSHRQYNEQFF.